Following are 26 T cell receptor beta chains from one sample sequenced in a study of T cells in tuberculosis. Generated by immunoSEQ multiplex PCR, the TCRdb table keeps only in-frame clones and is missing some. Among tens of thousands of clones listed, about 92% were seen once. As for time point: new active TB diagnosis, blood taken before or within 7 days of starting treatment. The sequenced sample was PBMCs, obtained at tuberculosis diagnosis. These receptors all stem from an adult with tuberculosis.

This clone was recorded only once. This rearrangement joins TRBV27 to TRBJ2-1; 13 nucleotides agree with TRBD2. Unmatched junction bases numbered 3, after V lost 6 bases and J lost 4 bases. CDR3 size: 15 residues. Germline-derived CDR1 and CDR2 are MNHEY and SMNVEV (reference sequence). The CDR3 bases are TGTGCCAGCAGCCAGACTAGCGGGAGGTACAATGAGCAGTTCTTC. It encodes CASSQTSGRYNEQFF.

This chain connects TRBV2 to TRBJ1-2, with a possible D match to TRBD1 (5 bases). V lost 2 bases and J 7 bases, leaving 11 bases between the germline ends. CDR1 is SNHLY, CDR2 FYNNEI, per germline. CDR3 size: 13 residues. CDR3 DNA sequence: TGTGCCAGCAGTGAACGCAGGGAATCTGGCTACACCTTC. Protein sequence: CASSERRESGYTF. Full variable domain (remainder filled in from reference TRBV2 and TRBJ1-2): EPEVTQTPSHQVTQMGQEVILRCVPISNHLYFYWYRQILGQKVEFLVSFYNNEISEKSEIFDDQFSVERPDGSNFTLKIRSTKLEDSAMYFCASSERRESGYTFGSGTRLTVV.

The chain combines TRBV28 with TRBJ1-2, with a possible D match to TRBD1 (5 bases). The germline V gene encodes CDR1 MDHEN and CDR2 SYDVKM. The CDR3 is 16 residues long. The ends were cut back, 3 bases at V and 1 base at J, with 15 bases in the middle. The CDR3 DNA reads as TGTGCCAGCAGTTTTGGCCTAGGGGCTTTTAACTATGGCTACACCTTC. It codes for CASSFGLGAFNYGYTF.

Concerning this clone itself: Other DNA sequences in the sample encode the same CDR3. The chain employs TRBV19 and TRBJ2-7; 11 bases align to TRBD1. With V trimmed by 7 bases and J by 2 bases, 4 bases remained unmatched. The CDR3 length is 14 residues. Germline CDR1 reads LNHDA; CDR2 reads SQIVND (reference sequence). For the CDR3, the DNA is TGTGCCAGTACGCCGGGACAGGGGGCCTACGAGCAGTACTTC. Translating gives CASTPGQGAYEQYF.

The sample holds one count of this clone. The chain combines TRBV18 with TRBJ1-2, with D unclear. The germline V and J ends were trimmed by 1 base and 8 bases, with 5 bases remaining between them. Germline loops: CDR1 KGHSH, CDR2 LQKENI. CDR3 length: 11 amino acids. The chain's CDR3 is CASSPLEGYTF. In DNA form, the CDR3 reads TGTGCCAGCTCACCACTCGAGGGCTACACCTTC.

This rearrangement joins TRBV29-1 to TRBJ2-7; TRBD1 agrees at 8 bases. V dropped 4 bases and J dropped 4; count of bases not matched to a gene: 12. There are 15 residues in the CDR3. Germline lookup yields CDR1 SQVTM and CDR2 ANQGSEA. DNA for the CDR3: TGCAGCGTTGGGGTCTGGGACAGGAAAACTTACGAGCAGTACTTC. Translation: CSVGVWDRKTYEQYF.

V is TRBV30 and J is TRBJ1-4, with a possible D match to TRBD1 (6 bases). The CDR3 is 14 amino acids. With 0 bases removed from V and 6 bases from J, the gap between germline ends came to 11 bases. From germline, CDR1 is GTSNPN and CDR2 SVGIG (reference sequence). This CDR3 reads CAWSVGGSDEKLFF. The CDR3, as DNA: TGTGCCTGGAGTGTAGGGGGATCGGATGAAAAACTGTTTTTT.

The V call is TRBV25-1, the J call TRBJ1-2; no clear D. V was shortened by 3 bases and J by 4 bases, with 6 bases between the two germline ends. In germline, CDR1 is MGHDK, CDR2 SYGVNS. This CDR3 comprises 12 residues. CDR3 DNA sequence: TGTGCCAGCAGTGATAGTCCCTATGGCTACACCTTC. This gives the protein CASSDSPYGYTF.

The chain links TRBV5-8 to TRBJ2-7; 7 nucleotides line up with TRBD2. Germline V gene data show CDR1 as SGHTS and CDR2 as YDEGEE. The J segment lost 3 bases and the V segment lost 9 bases, leaving 15 bases of the junction unmatched. This CDR3 is 15 amino acids long. CDR3 nucleotide sequence: TGTGCCAACTCGCCTTATACGGGGGGAAGCTACGAGCAGTACTTC. Its protein is CANSPYTGGSYEQYF.

This chain links TRBV6-5 with TRBJ2-2; 10 positions match TRBD1. Unmatched junction bases numbered 6, after V lost 2 bases and J lost 6 bases. Germline V gene data show CDR1 as MNHEY and CDR2 as SVGAGI. The CDR3 covers 16 residues. For the CDR3, the DNA is TGTGCCAGCAGTTACGGACAGGGGGTGATCGCCGGGGAGCTGTTTTTT. It is translated as CASSYGQGVIAGELFF.

The chain is built from TRBV9 and TRBJ2-7; maybe TRBD2 (5 bases). The CDR3 has 15 residues. The V gene's germline CDR1 is SGDLS and CDR2 YYNGEE. V shed 0 bases and J shed 0 bases, with 10 bases lying between them. CDR3 region: CASSVGSGSSYEQYF. Written as DNA, the CDR3 is TGTGCCAGCAGCGTAGGCTCGGGGTCCTCCTACGAGCAGTACTTC.

The chain employs TRBV5-8 and TRBJ1-5; D not certain. The CDR3 is made up of 13 amino acids. Germline V gene data show CDR1 as SGHTS and CDR2 as YDEGEE. The V gene lost 2 bases and the J gene lost 6 bases, with 9 bases spanning the gap. The chain's CDR3 is CASSFKRGQPQHF. DNA for the CDR3: TGTGCCAGCAGCTTTAAGCGGGGTCAGCCCCAGCATTTT.

This chain joins TRBV28 and TRBJ1-1, with 8 bases aligning to TRBD1. CDR1 and CDR2 (germline): MDHEN, SYDVKM. The CDR3 runs to 15 residues. V trimming: 3 bases; J trimming: 5 bases; junction bases outside the gene matches: 8. CDR3 bases: TGTGCCAGCAGTTTGGGTACCACAGGGGGGACTGAAGCTTTCTTT. Translating it yields CASSLGTTGGTEAFF.

V gene TRBV6-6 combines with J gene TRBJ1-1; 8 bases agree with TRBD1. Unmatched junction bases numbered 2, after V lost 10 bases and J lost 1 base. This CDR3 comprises 12 residues. The germline gives CDR1 MNHNY, CDR2 SVGAGI (reference sequence). DNA of the CDR3: TGTGCCATCGGACAGGGGAACACTGAAGCTTTCTTT. Residues: CAIGQGNTEAFF.

The gene calls are TRBV5-5 and TRBJ1-1; 9 nucleotides match TRBD1. Losses at the gene ends were 4 bases for V and 5 bases for J; bases not matched to a gene: 9. Germline V lookup: CDR1 SGHKS, CDR2 YYEKEE (reference sequence). The CDR3 loop spans 15 amino acids. CDR3 coding DNA: TGTGCCAGCAGCGGGAAGGGGACAGGGCGGACTGAAGCTTTCTTT. It encodes CASSGKGTGRTEAFF.

The CDR3 loop reads CATSHRTSGIYNEQFF. The CDR3 nucleotides are TGTGCCACCAGCCATCGGACTAGCGGAATCTACAATGAGCAGTTCTTC. This chain joins TRBV15 and TRBJ2-1; TRBD2 matches 10 bases. Trimming took 5 bases from V and 3 from J; bases not matched to a gene: 7. The germline V gene has CDR1 LNHNV and CDR2 YYDKDF (reference sequence). There are 16 residues in the CDR3.

V and J are TRBV14 and TRBJ2-2; TRBD2 matches at 10 bases. The CDR3 spans 19 residues. CDR1 and CDR2 from the germline V gene are SGHDN and FVKESK. V dropped 1 base and J dropped 3; count of bases not matched to a gene: 11. CDR3 in amino acids: CASSQAAGGLPPYTGELFF. CDR3 bases: TGTGCCAGCAGCCAAGCAGCGGGGGGGCTTCCTCCTTACACCGGGGAGCTGTTTTTT.

The J gene is TRBJ2-7, the V gene TRBV7-2, with a weak D call TRBD2 (7 bases). Trimming cost V 5 bases and J 5 bases, with 22 bases left between them. Germline lookup yields CDR1 SGHTA and CDR2 FQGNSA. The CDR3 totals 16 residues. DNA of the CDR3: TGTGCCAGCAGCCCCAGAGGAGGGGGGGTGAATAACGAGCAGTACTTC. It codes for CASSPRGGGVNNEQYF.

V gene TRBV19 combines with J gene TRBJ2-2; no firm D call. The CDR3 spans 13 residues. The V gene lost 4 bases and the J gene lost 7 bases, with 10 bases spanning the gap. Germline V lookup: CDR1 LNHDA, CDR2 SQIVND (reference sequence). The CDR3 DNA is TGTGCCAGTAGTACCTCCATCGGCGGGGAGCTGTTTTTT. Translation: CASSTSIGGELFF.

V gene TRBV2 combines with J gene TRBJ2-4; 9 bases line up with TRBD2. This CDR3 has 17 amino acids. CDR1 and CDR2 (germline): SNHLY, FYNNEI. V trimming: 7 bases; J trimming: 3 bases; junction bases outside the gene matches: 13. CDR3 nucleotide sequence: TGTGCCAGCACCCAAGTAGCGGGGGCAGATGTCAAAAACATTCAGTACTTC. Residues: CASTQVAGADVKNIQYF.

The rearrangement joins TRBV28 to TRBJ1-6; 9 nucleotides agree with TRBD1. The ends lost 0 bases at V and 14 bases at J; junction bases unmatched: 8. CDR1 MDHEN and CDR2 SYDVKM come from the germline V gene. The length of the CDR3 is 15 residues. In nucleotides, the CDR3 is TGTGCCAGCAGTTTATGGAGACAGGGGGAGGGCGCCCTCCACTTT. Amino acids: CASSLWRQGEGALHF.

This chain connects TRBV4-3 to TRBJ2-3; 9 bases map to TRBD2. The length of the CDR3 is 16 residues. Germline V gene lookup returns CDR1 LGHNA and CDR2 YSLEER. The V gene end was trimmed by 3 bases and the J gene end by 3 bases; junction bases not matched to a gene: 7. In nucleotides, the CDR3 is TGCGCCAGCAGCCACGCGGGGGGGGCCCGGACAGATACGCAGTATTTT. Encoded protein: CASSHAGGARTDTQYF.

V and J are TRBV5-1 and TRBJ2-7; no reliable D call. Germline CDR1 is SGHRS and CDR2 is YFSETQ. The CDR3 is 12 residues long. The V gene lost 0 bases and the J gene lost 12 bases, with 13 bases spanning the gap. Here the CDR3 DNA reads TGCGCCAGCAGCTTGGATGAGGAAGGTCCGTACTTC. This codes for CASSLDEEGPYF.

The chain links TRBV30 to TRBJ1-1, with no clear D. Germline V CDR1 and CDR2: GTSNPN, SVGIG (reference sequence). The length of the CDR3 is 12 residues. The ends were cut back, 0 bases at V and 1 base at J, with 3 bases in the middle. As DNA, the CDR3 is TGTGCCTGGAGTGTCCGGAACACTGAAGCTTTCTTT. It yields the protein CAWSVRNTEAFF.

This clone was observed a single time. The chain combines TRBV2 with TRBJ1-5; TRBD1 is a possible D gene (6 bases). Trimming removed 6 bases from V and 5 bases from J, with 17 bases in between. CDR1 is SNHLY, CDR2 FYNNEI, per germline. The CDR3 extends over 15 amino acids. CDR3 DNA: TGTGCCAGCAGAGCCGGCACAGGGAAGGATCAGCCCCAGCATTTT. This encodes CASRAGTGKDQPQHF.

The chain links TRBV7-2 to TRBJ2-4, with 8 bases that match TRBD1. Germline loops: CDR1 SGHTA, CDR2 FQGNSA. The ends lost 0 bases at V and 0 bases at J; junction bases unmatched: 13. This CDR3 contains 20 residues. CDR3 in amino acids: CASSLAIWQGAGLAKNIQYF. For the CDR3, the DNA is TGTGCCAGCAGCTTAGCGATTTGGCAGGGGGCCGGTTTAGCCAAAAACATTCAGTACTTC. The full variable domain, rest sourced from reference TRBV7-2 and TRBJ2-4, is GAGVSQSPSNKVTEKGKDVELRCDPISGHTALYWYRQSLGQGLEFLIYFQGNSAPDKSGLPSDRFSAERTGGSVSTLTIQRTQQEDSAVYLCASSLAIWQGAGLAKNIQYFGAGTRLSVL.